This T cell receptor (beta chain) derives from a study of shared clonotypes between healthy human individuals. This clone was seen more than once but under ten times. V shed 5 bases, J shed 12 bases, and the junction held 7 bases outside the gene matches. The CDR3 totals 13 residues. The germline V gene encodes CDR1 SGHAT and CDR2 FQNNGV. The method was immunoSEQ multiplex PCR; TCRdb's version includes in-frame clones alone and lacks a portion of them. The sample includes millions of clones, roughly 95% seen only once; the top ten take about 0.13%. Sequencing input: naive CD4+ T cells sorted from blood. Subset specified: CD45RA+ positively selected. The origin of this receptor is a man in his late teens or twenties in good health. J is TRBJ1-6 and V is TRBV11-2; 7 bases map to TRBD1. The CDR3 here is CASSPGQLLPLHF. In DNA form, the CDR3 reads TGTGCCAGCAGCCCGGGACAGCTTCTACCCCTCCACTTT.